Presented here are 23 T cell receptor beta chains from one specimen sequenced in a study of shared clonotypes between healthy human individuals (dated by TCRdb to 2020 to 2021). CD8 naive samples consisted of CD45RO-negative cells that were positively selected for CCR7, yielding a CD45RA+CCR7+ population without TemRA cells. Preparation of the library involved the immunoSEQ multiplex PCR assay. Sourced from immuneACCESS, this table was stored by TCRdb with only in-frame sequences that have V and J called. A share of the clones is absent; for the studies checked, an unresolved V gene accounts for under half, and the remainder has no known explanation. This sample lists millions of clones; less than 95% were detected once. The ten largest clones represent roughly 1% of the sample. The source material was naive CD8+ T cells sorted from blood. What the cell subset or site label conveys for this sample: CD45RA+CCR7+. The receptors come from a man aged 18 to 30 in good health.

Regarding this clone: Other DNA variants within this sample encode the same CDR3. V is TRBV19 and J is TRBJ2-7; 8 nucleotides match TRBD1. V dropped 6 bases and J dropped 3; count of bases not matched to a gene: 4. CDR3 length: 13 amino acids. Germline CDR1 is LNHDA and CDR2 is SQIVND (reference sequence). Written as DNA, the CDR3 is TGTGCCAGTAGCGCCACAGGGGGCTACGAGCAGTACTTC. It specifies CASSATGGYEQYF.

As regards this clone: In the same sample, other DNA sequences code for this CDR3. V and J are TRBV4-3 and TRBJ2-3; TRBD1 aligns across 8 bases. CDR3 length: 14 residues. Germline V gene sequence: CDR1 LGHNA, CDR2 YSLEER. With 3 bases clipped from V and 3 bases from J, the junction kept 2 bases outside the gene matches. CDR3 nucleotides: TGCGCCAGCAGCCATGGACAGGGAACAGATACGCAGTATTTT. Translating gives CASSHGQGTDTQYF.

V gene TRBV4-3 combines with J gene TRBJ2-2; D perhaps matches TRBD2 (5 bases). The CDR3 contains 16 residues. Germline V lookup: CDR1 LGHNA, CDR2 YSLEER. The V end lost 0 bases, the J end lost 5 bases, and 13 bases lay between the germline ends. CDR3 DNA sequence: TGCGCCAGCAGCCAAGAAAAACTAGGTGGGACCGGGGAGCTGTTTTTT. It encodes CASSQEKLGGTGELFF.

The CDR3: CASSLMGGQEPQHF. The CDR3, as DNA: TGTGCCAGCAGCTTGATGGGGGGCCAAGAGCCCCAGCATTTT. The chain has TRBV5-6 and TRBJ1-5; maybe TRBD1 (6 bases). Germline V lookup: CDR1 SGHDT, CDR2 YYEEEE. V was shortened by 1 base and J by 8 bases, with 13 bases between the two germline ends. This CDR3 is built from 14 residues.

This sequence joins TRBV6-1 and TRBJ2-7; D call uncertain. CDR1 and CDR2 (germline): MNHNS, SASEGT. CDR3 length: 14 amino acids. V lost 4 bases and J lost 4, with 14 bases in between. In DNA form, the CDR3 reads TGTGCCAGCAGTGGACGTAATCTTGGATACGAGCAGTACTTC. Translated, it gives CASSGRNLGYEQYF.

J is TRBJ2-1 and V is TRBV5-1, with no clear D. In germline, CDR1 is SGHRS, CDR2 YFSETQ. Trimming cost V 4 bases and J 6 bases, with 14 bases left between them. CDR3 length: 14 amino acids. The CDR3 is CASSPYDLGNEQFF. The CDR3 nucleotides read TGCGCCAGCAGCCCCTATGACCTCGGCAATGAGCAGTTCTTC.

The chain combines TRBV5-4 with TRBJ2-7; tentative D call: TRBD2 (7 bases). Germline V gives CDR1 SGHNT, CDR2 YYREEE (reference sequence). The length of the CDR3 is 17 residues. Deletions cut 4 bases from V and 0 bases from J, with 20 bases between. CDR3 in amino acids: CASSHRDGGARSYEQYF. The CDR3 DNA reads as TGTGCCAGCAGCCACCGGGATGGGGGGGCACGCTCCTACGAGCAGTACTTC. Together with reference TRBV5-4 and TRBJ2-7, the CDR3 gives the full variable domain: ETGVTQSPTHLIKTRGQQVTLRCSSQSGHNTVSWYQQALGQGPQFIFQYYREEENGRGNFPPRFSGLQFPNYSSELNVNALELDDSALYLCASSHRDGGARSYEQYFGPGTRLTVT.

V and J are TRBV6-4 and TRBJ2-3; TRBD2 matches 8 bases. CDR1 and CDR2 (germline): MRHNA, SNTAGT. This CDR3 is built from 17 residues. V gave up 3 bases and J gave up 3 bases; unmatched junction bases: 11. CDR3 sequence (DNA): TGTGCCAGCAGTGAAGTAGGCGGGGGGACCGAGACAGATACGCAGTATTTT. This sequence encodes CASSEVGGGTETDTQYF.

This clone appeared a single time. The chain links TRBV2 to TRBJ2-5, with D hard to call. The CDR3 runs to 13 residues. Germline CDR1 SNHLY, CDR2 FYNNEI. The V end lost 3 bases, the J end lost 1 base, and 6 bases lay between the germline ends. The CDR3 nucleotides are TGTGCCAGCAGTGATACTGGCCAAGAGACCCAGTACTTC. Encoded protein: CASSDTGQETQYF. The whole variable domain, remainder taken from reference TRBV2 and TRBJ2-5, is EPEVTQTPSHQVTQMGQEVILRCVPISNHLYFYWYRQILGQKVEFLVSFYNNEISEKSEIFDDQFSVERPDGSNFTLKIRSTKLEDSAMYFCASSDTGQETQYFGPGTRLLVL.

The V call is TRBV29-1, the J call TRBJ2-1; TRBD2 might be the D (5 bases). Deletions cut 0 bases from V and 2 bases from J, with 14 bases between. The CDR3 has 16 residues. Germline values: CDR1 SQVTM, CDR2 ANQGSEA. The CDR3, as DNA: TGCAGCGTTGAAGATTCATGGCGGGCCGCCTACAATGAGCAGTTCTTC. It codes for CSVEDSWRAAYNEQFF.

Comments on this clone: In the same sample, other DNA sequences code for this CDR3. V gene TRBV27 combines with J gene TRBJ2-7; D might be TRBD1 (6 bases). CDR3 length: 14 residues. The ends were cut back, 5 bases at V and 4 bases at J, with 15 bases in the middle. CDR1 and CDR2 (germline): MNHEY, SMNVEV (reference sequence). The DNA of the CDR3 is TGTGCCAGCAGTACCTACAGGGCTAGTTACGAGCAGTACTTC. Translation: CASSTYRASYEQYF.

For this clone: The same CDR3 arises from other DNA sequences in this sample as well. The rearrangement joins TRBV29-1 to TRBJ2-7; a possible D gene is TRBD2 (5 bases). This CDR3 comprises 13 residues. The germline gives CDR1 SQVTM, CDR2 ANQGSEA. V lost 4 bases and J lost 0, with 10 bases in between. CDR3 in DNA: TGCAGCGTTGCGGCGGGTAGCTCCTACGAGCAGTACTTC. This encodes CSVAAGSSYEQYF.

V gene TRBV9 combines with J gene TRBJ1-3; D unresolved. The germline V gene has CDR1 SGDLS and CDR2 YYNGEE. Trimming stripped 3 bases from V and 3 bases from J, with 13 bases between. This CDR3 comprises 15 residues. The CDR3 DNA is TGTGCCAGCAGCGCCAATGACGTTAGTGGAAACACCATATATTTT. Protein product: CASSANDVSGNTIYF.

On this clone: This sample also contains other DNA sequences that code for the same CDR3. The V and J genes are TRBV9 and TRBJ2-7, with D unresolved. Germline CDR1 reads SGDLS; CDR2 reads YYNGEE. The CDR3 totals 14 residues. Trimming stripped 0 bases from V and 1 base from J, with 8 bases between. CDR3 region: CASSVDGFSYEQYF. The CDR3 region has the DNA TGTGCCAGCAGCGTAGATGGGTTTTCCTACGAGCAGTACTTC.

CDR3 coding DNA: TGTGCCAGCAGCCATCCTTCTAGCGGGAGCCTCGAGCAGTACTTC. Its protein is CASSHPSSGSLEQYF. The rearrangement links TRBV6-5 to TRBJ2-7, with TRBD2 matching 10 bases. From germline, CDR1 is MNHEY and CDR2 SVGAGI. The V gene end was trimmed by 6 bases and the J gene end by 6 bases; junction bases not matched to a gene: 11. The CDR3 has 15 amino acids.

The V call is TRBV5-6, the J call TRBJ2-1; possibly TRBD1 or TRBD2 for D (6 bases each). The germline V gene encodes CDR1 SGHDT and CDR2 YYEEEE. Trimming shortened V by 4 bases and J by 8 bases, and 22 bases separated the two germline ends. The CDR3 consists of 16 residues. The CDR3 nucleotides read TGTGCCAGCAGCAGTGGCGGGACACCCTTCTGGGATGAGCAGTTCTTC. Translated, it gives CASSSGGTPFWDEQFF.

For this clone: Distinct nucleotide sequences in the sample also encode this CDR3. V is TRBV7-8 and J is TRBJ2-5; D is undetermined. The V gene lost 1 base and the J gene lost 4 bases, with 4 bases spanning the gap. Per the germline V gene, CDR1 is SGHVS and CDR2 is FQNEAQ. The CDR3 runs to 12 residues. The CDR3 DNA reads as TGTGCCAGCAGCTTAGTGGGAGAGACCCAGTACTTC. Protein sequence: CASSLVGETQYF.

This clone has only a few counts. This sequence joins TRBV4-1 and TRBJ1-4; D is unclear. The CDR3 has 13 amino acids. Germline lookup yields CDR1 MGHRA and CDR2 YSYEKL. Trimming pared 3 bases from V and 4 bases from J, leaving 6 bases between. The CDR3: CASSQQINEKLFF. The CDR3 DNA reads as TGCGCCAGCAGCCAGCAGATTAATGAAAAACTGTTTTTT.

The chain has TRBV11-2 and TRBJ2-7; D tentatively reads TRBD1 or TRBD2 (7 bases each). V shed 3 bases and J shed 2 bases, with 11 bases lying between them. The germline V gene encodes CDR1 SGHAT and CDR2 FQNNGV. The CDR3 contains 14 residues. The DNA of the CDR3 is TGTGCCAGCAGCTTCGGGGGGACAGCCTACGAGCAGTACTTC. This encodes CASSFGGTAYEQYF. The full variable domain, with the rest looked up from reference TRBV11-2 and TRBJ2-7, is EAGVAQSPRYKIIEKRQSVAFWCNPISGHATLYWYQQILGQGPKLLIQFQNNGVVDDSQLPKDRFSAERLKGVDSTLKIQPAKLEDSAVYLCASSFGGTAYEQYFGPGTRLTVT.

This rearrangement joins TRBV13 to TRBJ1-1, with 7 bases aligning to TRBD1. J gave up 3 bases and V 4 bases, and 2 bases lay outside the gene matches. CDR3 size: 13 residues. Germline V gives CDR1 PRHDT, CDR2 FYEKMQ (reference sequence). The DNA of the CDR3 is TGTGCCAGCAGCTCCGACAGGGACACTGAAGCTTTCTTT. Its protein is CASSSDRDTEAFF.

This clone was counted between two and nine times. V is TRBV9 and J is TRBJ2-7, with 10 positions matching TRBD2. V was clipped by 2 bases and J by 5 bases; unmatched bases: 4. This CDR3 has 14 amino acids. The germline V gene has CDR1 SGDLS and CDR2 YYNGEE. The CDR3 protein is CASSVSGRMDEQYF. As DNA, the CDR3 is TGTGCCAGCAGCGTTAGCGGGAGGATGGACGAGCAGTACTTC.

The V call is TRBV25-1, the J call TRBJ1-1; unclear D gene. The CDR3 runs 15 residues. CDR1 is MGHDK and CDR2 is SYGVNS in the germline V gene. V lost 3 bases to trimming and J lost 6 bases, with 17 bases between them. The CDR3 sequence: CASSEGASPYPEAFF. The DNA of the CDR3 is TGTGCCAGCAGTGAGGGAGCCAGCCCTTACCCTGAAGCTTTCTTT.

As to this clone: This sample also contains other DNA sequences that code for the same CDR3. V gene TRBV7-9 combines with J gene TRBJ2-7; a weak D match, TRBD1 (5 bases). The CDR3 has 12 amino acids. V lost 5 bases to trimming and J lost 3 bases, with 8 bases between them. Germline loops: CDR1 SEHNR, CDR2 FQNEAQ (reference sequence). CDR3 region: CASSQDSYEQYF. CDR3 coding DNA: TGTGCCAGCAGCCAAGACAGCTACGAGCAGTACTTC.